One and the same sample provided the 3 T cell receptor beta chains below, sequenced in a study of blood T cells in healthy people across ages. With a J-beta primer mix and a sample-barcoded 5' primer, a second PCR ran roughly 6 to 11 cycles. TCRdb re-analysed the 5' RACE reads in MiXCR, keeping a single row per CDR3 protein. Of some 1.6 million distinct CDR3 sequences detected, roughly 32% appear once; the ten largest clones hold approximately 10%. Sequenced material: blood. These receptors came from a woman aged 25 to 45 in good health.

This clonotype was found a few times. The chain links TRBV12-3 or TRBV12-4 to TRBJ1-4, with 9 bases lining up with TRBD1. The CDR3 has 14 residues. J gave up 7 bases and V 6 bases, and 6 bases lay outside the gene matches. The CDR3 spells CASRDRGKGEKLFF. CDR3 bases: TGTGCCAGCAGGGACAGGGGAAAGGGTGAAAAACTGTTTTTT.

J is TRBJ2-7 and V is TRBV5-1; maybe TRBD1 (6 bases). CDR3 length: 16 amino acids. In germline, CDR1 is SGHRS, CDR2 YFSETQ. Trimming took off 0 bases at V and 0 bases at J, with 13 bases between the two ends. This CDR3 is CASSLGGTLSSYEQYF. The CDR3 nucleotides are TGCGCCAGCAGCTTGGGGGGGACACTAAGCTCCTACGAGCAGTACTTC.

The chain joins TRBV11-2 to TRBJ1-5; D is unclear. Germline CDR1 and CDR2: SGHAT and FQNNGV. The V and J ends lost 6 bases and 9 bases respectively, with 18 bases between them. The CDR3 covers 14 residues. The CDR3 DNA reads TGTGCCAGCAGACCAGGACTCGTGAATTTGCCCCAGCATTTT. This sequence encodes CASRPGLVNLPQHF. Complete variable domain (other parts from reference TRBV11-2 and TRBJ1-5): EAGVAQSPRYKIIEKRQSVAFWCNPISGHATLYWYQQILGQGPKLLIQFQNNGVVDDSQLPKDRFSAERLKGVDSTLKIQPAKLEDSAVYLCASRPGLVNLPQHFGDGTRLSIL.